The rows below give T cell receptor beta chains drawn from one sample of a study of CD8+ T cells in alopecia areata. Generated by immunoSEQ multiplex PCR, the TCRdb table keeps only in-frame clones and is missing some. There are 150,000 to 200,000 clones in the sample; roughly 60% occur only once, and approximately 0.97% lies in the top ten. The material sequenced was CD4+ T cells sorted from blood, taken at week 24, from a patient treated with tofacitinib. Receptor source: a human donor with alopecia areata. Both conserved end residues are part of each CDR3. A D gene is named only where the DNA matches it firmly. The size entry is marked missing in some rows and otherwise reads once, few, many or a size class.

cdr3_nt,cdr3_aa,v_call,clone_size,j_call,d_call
TGCAGCGTAAGTCCCGCGGCCTTGGCAGATACGCAGTATTTT,CSVSPAALADTQYF,TRBV29-1,.,TRBJ2-3,.
TGTGCCAGCAGTTTAGCGGGGAGGATTAACACCGGGGAGCTGTTTTTT,CASSLAGRINTGELFF,TRBV9,.,TRBJ2-2,TRBD2
TGCGCCAGCAGCGGGACAGGGTTAAGTGAAAAACTGTTTTTT,CASSGTGLSEKLFF,TRBV5-1,once,TRBJ1-4,TRBD1
TGTGCCAGCAGTGAATCTGGGGGCAGGGAGGTCAAAAACATTCAGTACTTC,CASSESGGREVKNIQYF,TRBV2,.,TRBJ2-4,.
TGCAGCGTCCAAAACACTGAAGCTTTCTTT,CSVQNTEAFF,TRBV29-1,.,TRBJ1-1,.
TGTGCCAGCAGCGTAGCCCCGACCGAATTTCATGAGCAGTTCTTC,CASSVAPTEFHEQFF,TRBV9,.,TRBJ2-1,.
TGTGCCTGGAGTAGGGGGACAGGGTCCTCGGAGCCCTACGAGCAGTACTTC,CAWSRGTGSSEPYEQYF,TRBV30,.,TRBJ2-7,TRBD1
TGCGCCAGCAGCTTGTCTTTGGGACAGGGCGCAGATACGCAGTATTTT,CASSLSLGQGADTQYF,TRBV5-1,few,TRBJ2-3,TRBD1
TGTGCCATCAGTGCTGCGGACGGCTCTCTCCCTGAAGCTTTCTTT,CAISAADGSLPEAFF,TRBV10-3,few,TRBJ1-1,.
TGTGCCAGCAGCTTAGTCGATGAGCAGTTCTTC,CASSLVDEQFF,TRBV7-9,.,TRBJ2-1,.
TGTGCCAGCAGCTTAGGGCCTAGCGGGGGGTCCGGGGAGCTGTTTTTT,CASSLGPSGGSGELFF,TRBV7-2,.,TRBJ2-2,TRBD2
TGCGCCAGCAGCCAAGATATCGTAAATGAAAAACTGTTTTTT,CASSQDIVNEKLFF,TRBV4-3,.,TRBJ1-4,.
TGTGCCAGCACCACAGGGAGGAACACTGAAGCTTTCTTT,CASTTGRNTEAFF,TRBV2,.,TRBJ1-1,.
TGTGCCTGGAGCTATATCGCAAATAACTATGGCTACACCTTC,CAWSYIANNYGYTF,TRBV30,few,TRBJ1-2,.
TGTGCCAGCAGCTCCGGGGGGACAGGGCGGACCTACGAGCAGTACTTC,CASSSGGTGRTYEQYF,TRBV7-2,.,TRBJ2-7,TRBD1
TGCGCCAGCAGCCAAGAAGTTAGGAACACTGAAGCTTTCTTT,CASSQEVRNTEAFF,TRBV4-3,.,TRBJ1-1,.
TGTGCCACCAGCAGAGATAGTATCGGTAGCTGGGCTTTCTTT,CATSRDSIGSWAFF,TRBV15,.,TRBJ1-1,.
TGTGCCAGCAACGACATTTTCACAGATACGCAGTATTTT,CASNDIFTDTQYF,TRBV6-1,.,TRBJ2-3,.
TGTGCCAGCAGCCCGTATAGCGACATATGGTCTGGCTACACCTTC,CASSPYSDIWSGYTF,TRBV7-2,once,TRBJ1-2,.
TGCAGCGTTGACCCTGGCAGTGGGTACGAGCAGTACTTC,CSVDPGSGYEQYF,TRBV29-1,few,TRBJ2-7,.
TGCGCCAGCAGCCCCGGAACAGGGGTCCAAGAGACCCAGTACTTC,CASSPGTGVQETQYF,TRBV5-1,.,TRBJ2-5,TRBD1
TGTGCCGCGGGCTTAGAGAACACTGAAGCTTTCTTT,CAAGLENTEAFF,TRBV7-9,.,TRBJ1-1,.
TGCAGCGTCGGCACCGGGACACTCTATGGCTACACCTTC,CSVGTGTLYGYTF,TRBV29-1,.,TRBJ1-2,.
TGTGCCAGCAGCCTAAGGTTAGGTAATGAGCAGTTCTTC,CASSLRLGNEQFF,TRBV7-2,few,TRBJ2-1,.
TGTGCCAGCAGCACCCGACAGGGCGGCACAGATACGCAGTATTTT,CASSTRQGGTDTQYF,TRBV9,.,TRBJ2-3,TRBD1
TGCGCCAGCAGGGAGACAGGACGGGATGGCTACACCTTC,CASRETGRDGYTF,TRBV5-1,.,TRBJ1-2,.
TGTGCCATCGCCTATTCGGGGGGCCTCCAAGAGACCCAGTACTTC,CAIAYSGGLQETQYF,TRBV10-3,.,TRBJ2-5,.
TGTGCCAGCAGGGGACAGGGTCACCTTAATGAAAAACTGTTTTTT,CASRGQGHLNEKLFF,TRBV6-5,.,TRBJ1-4,TRBD1
TGCAGCGTTGAAGATACGACAGGTTCGCAGTACTTC,CSVEDTTGSQYF,TRBV29-1,.,TRBJ2-4,.
TGTGCCTCTCTTAGCGCCAGCTCCTACAATGAGCAGTTCTTC,CASLSASSYNEQFF,TRBV6-6,few,TRBJ2-1,.
TGTGCCAGCAGCCCACGCCCCGGAGAGCAAGAGACCCAGTACTTC,CASSPRPGEQETQYF,TRBV7-2,.,TRBJ2-5,.
TGTGCCATCAGTGGACCAGATACGCAGTATTTT,CAISGPDTQYF,TRBV10-3,.,TRBJ2-3,.
TGTGCCAGCAGCTTAGATGGGAACGTAGGAGCTTTCTTT,CASSLDGNVGAFF,TRBV11-2,few,TRBJ1-1,.
TGTGCCAGCAGCCTCCGGGACACCTCTAACTATGGCTACACCTTC,CASSLRDTSNYGYTF,TRBV13,.,TRBJ1-2,.
TGTGCCAGCAGTTACGTGGGAGGGCCCTACGAGCAGTACTTC,CASSYVGGPYEQYF,TRBV27,few,TRBJ2-7,TRBD2
TGTGCCAGCAGTGAACGACAGGGCAGAGGAGGCTACACCTTC,CASSERQGRGGYTF,TRBV25-1,few,TRBJ1-2,TRBD1
TGCGCCAGCAGCGAGACAGGGGTAGAGACCCAGTACTTC,CASSETGVETQYF,TRBV5-1,.,TRBJ2-5,TRBD1
TGCGCCAGCAGTACCGCAGGGGCCTACGAGCAGTACTTC,CASSTAGAYEQYF,TRBV5-1,.,TRBJ2-7,.
TGTGCCTGGACCCCTGGGCAGGGCAAATTGAACACTGAAGCTTTCTTT,CAWTPGQGKLNTEAFF,TRBV30,.,TRBJ1-1,.
TGTGCCAGCTCACCACCGAACCGTAACACTGAAGCTTTCTTT,CASSPPNRNTEAFF,TRBV18,.,TRBJ1-1,.
TGTGCCAGCAGCTTCGACAGGGAGCGGGAGCAGTACTTC,CASSFDREREQYF,TRBV7-2,few,TRBJ2-7,TRBD1
TGTGCCTGGAGTCGGGGACCCCCCTCCGAGCAGTACTTC,CAWSRGPPSEQYF,TRBV30,once,TRBJ2-7,.
TGCGCCAGCAGCCTTCCTGGGGGCAGCTATAATTCACCCCTCCACTTT,CASSLPGGSYNSPLHF,TRBV5-1,.,TRBJ1-6,.
TGCAGCGTTCAGACAGGAGGCATGAGCGGGGACATTCAGTACTTC,CSVQTGGMSGDIQYF,TRBV29-1,few,TRBJ2-4,.
TGTGCCAGCAGTTTAATCGTGGGATTCACAGATACGCAGTATTTT,CASSLIVGFTDTQYF,TRBV27,.,TRBJ2-3,.
TGTGCCACCAGCAGAGAGGCGGGCCAGAACTATGGCTACACCTTC,CATSREAGQNYGYTF,TRBV15,.,TRBJ1-2,.
TGTGCCAGCAGCTTAAACCCACAGGGGTCTACAACTAATGAAAAACTGTTTTTT,CASSLNPQGSTTNEKLFF,TRBV7-6,.,TRBJ1-4,TRBD1
TGCAGCGTTGAACTGGACAGGGAAAATGAGCAGTTCTTC,CSVELDRENEQFF,TRBV29-1,.,TRBJ2-1,TRBD1